The 10 T cell receptor beta chains in this list originate from one sample, sequenced in a study of blood T cell repertoires in COVID-19. This table comes from immunoSEQ multiplex PCR, and its TCRdb copy is limited to in-frame clones, with some not included. The profile shows about 50,000 clones, about 81% of them singletons. Material: peripheral blood. The receptors were sampled from a man aged 70-80 years with active COVID-19.

This chain links TRBV28 with TRBJ1-2; no firm D call. This CDR3 is 19 amino acids long. The germline CDR1 and CDR2 sequences are MDHEN and SYDVKM. V lost 5 bases and J 2 bases, leaving 27 bases between the germline ends. CDR3 sequence reads: CASSREGGLMRLRNYGYTF. The CDR3 DNA reads as TGTGCCAGCAGTCGTGAAGGTGGTCTCATGAGGCTCCGAAACTATGGCTACACCTTC.

The V call is TRBV7-2, the J call TRBJ2-1; TRBD2 matches at 13 bases. The CDR3 runs 19 residues. V shed 5 bases, J shed 1 base, and the junction held 11 bases outside the gene matches. Germline values: CDR1 SGHTA, CDR2 FQGNSA. The CDR3 loop is CASSRTSGRALSSYNEQFF. The CDR3 bases are TGTGCCAGCAGCCGTACTAGCGGGAGGGCCCTAAGTTCCTACAATGAGCAGTTCTTC.

This chain links TRBV11-2 with TRBJ2-3, with 10 bases that match TRBD2. The CDR3 sequence is 17 residues long. V gave up 0 bases and J gave up 9 bases; unmatched junction bases: 12. Looked up from germline, CDR1 is SGHAT and CDR2 is FQNNGV. CDR3 DNA: TGTGCCAGCAGCTTAGAGGGGCTAGCGGGAGTGGGTGGAACGCAGTATTTT. Amino acid sequence: CASSLEGLAGVGGTQYF.

This clone was seen once. This chain connects TRBV30 to TRBJ2-3; D is possibly TRBD2 (6 bases). The CDR3 extends over 18 amino acids. CDR1 GTSNPN and CDR2 SVGIG come from the germline V gene (reference sequence). Trimming took off 2 bases at V and 1 base at J, with 22 bases between the two ends. The DNA of the CDR3 is TGTGCCTGGAGTAGTCGAGGGAGGAGGGTGGGAGGCACAGATACGCAGTATTTT. Translating gives CAWSSRGRRVGGTDTQYF.

This chain connects TRBV4-2 to TRBJ2-1; 9 nucleotides agree with TRBD2. This CDR3 comprises 16 residues. V shed 4 bases, J shed 1 base, and the junction held 5 bases outside the gene matches. Germline lookup yields CDR1 LGHNA and CDR2 YNFKEQ. The CDR3 sequence: CASSLVAGGSYNEQFF. The CDR3 DNA reads as TGTGCCAGCAGCCTGGTCGCGGGAGGGTCCTACAATGAGCAGTTCTTC.

V and J are TRBV5-4 and TRBJ2-7; 11 bases agree with TRBD2. V was clipped by 1 base and J by 2 bases; unmatched bases: 2. The CDR3 extends over 15 amino acids. Germline V gene sequence: CDR1 SGHNT, CDR2 YYREEE (reference sequence). The CDR3 DNA is TGTGCCAGCAGCTTGCCGGGACTAGCGGCCTACGAGCAGTACTTC. Translation: CASSLPGLAAYEQYF.

V gene TRBV27 combines with J gene TRBJ2-7; 12 bases fit TRBD2. V shed 6 bases, J shed 2 bases, and the junction held 2 bases outside the gene matches. Germline CDR1 reads MNHEY; CDR2 reads SMNVEV (reference sequence). This CDR3 has 14 residues. CDR3 bases: TGTGCCAGCAGCTGGACTAGCGGGGCCTACGAGCAGTACTTC. It yields the protein CASSWTSGAYEQYF.

This clone has just a few counts. Other DNA sequences from this sample encode an identical CDR3 as well. The chain uses TRBV5-1 and TRBJ1-5; 9 bases map to TRBD1. CDR3 size: 15 residues. CDR1 is SGHRS and CDR2 is YFSETQ in the germline V gene. J gave up 3 bases and V 4 bases, and 5 bases lay outside the gene matches. DNA of the CDR3: TGCGCCAGCAGCGAACAGGGGGCCGTCAATCAGCCCCAGCATTTT. It encodes CASSEQGAVNQPQHF.

V and J are TRBV6-6 and TRBJ2-7; 12 bases match TRBD2. This CDR3 region has 16 residues. Per the germline V gene, CDR1 is MNHNY and CDR2 is SVGAGI (reference sequence). J gave up 6 bases and V 4 bases, and 10 bases lay outside the gene matches. The CDR3 DNA reads as TGTGCCAGCAGTTCACGACTAGCGGGAGCCTCTCTCGAGCAGTACTTC. Protein: CASSSRLAGASLEQYF.

This chain links TRBV24-1 with TRBJ1-6; 9 bases fit TRBD1. The germline V gene encodes CDR1 KGHDR and CDR2 SFDVKD. The CDR3 spans 14 residues. The junction had 6 bases not matched to a gene; V was cut back by 7 bases and J by 9 bases. This chain's CDR3 is CATSAPGQGSPLHF. In nucleotides, the CDR3 is TGTGCCACCAGCGCCCCGGGACAGGGTTCACCCCTCCACTTT.